This TCR beta chain emerged from a study of metastatic and nonmetastatic thyroid tumors. Study context: Thyroid patients, malignant and benign, had repertoires compared across blood and tumor or nodule tissue.

Broader study findings: A significant increase in TCR beta diversity was reportedly seen in malignant thyroid tumors relative to benign nodules, in blood and tumor.

This clone was picked up many times. Its antigen is as yet unknown. In the authors' workflow: Between-group CDR3 differences, defined by clinicopathological status, yielded a distant-metastasis classifier for papillary thyroid cancer. TCRdb re-called the PCR reads through MiXCR. For this entry, the V and J calls and clone size follow TCRdb and not the study's own pipeline. The sample has about 27,000 clones; 15% are singletons. All patients reached thyroid surgery having received no treatment beforehand. J was trimmed by 6 bases and V by 4 bases; bases with no gene match: 8. The germline gives CDR1 MGHRA, CDR2 YSYEKL. The CDR3 is 15 amino acids.

Sample: blood. The sequence was collected from a male donor with papillary thyroid cancer or a benign thyroid nodule (not recorded which). Some clones in this sample may be carry-over from other donors' samples. The gene calls are TRBV4-1 and TRBJ1-4; the match to TRBD1 covers 7 bases. CDR3 nucleotides: TGCGCCAGCAGCCGACTGCGGGACAGCTATGAAAAACTGTTTTTT. As protein: CASSRLRDSYEKLFF.